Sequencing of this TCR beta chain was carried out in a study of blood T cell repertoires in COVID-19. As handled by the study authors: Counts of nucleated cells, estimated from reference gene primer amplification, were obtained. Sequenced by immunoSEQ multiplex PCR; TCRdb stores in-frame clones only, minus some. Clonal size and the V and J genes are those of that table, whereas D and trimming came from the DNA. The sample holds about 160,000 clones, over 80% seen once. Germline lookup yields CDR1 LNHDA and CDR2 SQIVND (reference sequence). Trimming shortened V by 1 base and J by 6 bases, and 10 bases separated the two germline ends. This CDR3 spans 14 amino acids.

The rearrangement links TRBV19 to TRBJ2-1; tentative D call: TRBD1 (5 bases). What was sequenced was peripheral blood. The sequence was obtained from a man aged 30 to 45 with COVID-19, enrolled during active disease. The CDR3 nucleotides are TGTGCCAGTAGTATAGGCAGGGAAGGCAATGAGCAGTTCTTC. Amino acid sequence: CASSIGREGNEQFF. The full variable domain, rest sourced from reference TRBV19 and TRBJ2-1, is DGGITQSPKYLFRKEGQNVTLSCEQNLNHDAMYWYRQDPGQGLRLIYYSQIVNDFQKGDIAEGYSVSREKKESFPLTVTSAQKNPTAFYLCASSIGREGNEQFFGPGTRLTVL.